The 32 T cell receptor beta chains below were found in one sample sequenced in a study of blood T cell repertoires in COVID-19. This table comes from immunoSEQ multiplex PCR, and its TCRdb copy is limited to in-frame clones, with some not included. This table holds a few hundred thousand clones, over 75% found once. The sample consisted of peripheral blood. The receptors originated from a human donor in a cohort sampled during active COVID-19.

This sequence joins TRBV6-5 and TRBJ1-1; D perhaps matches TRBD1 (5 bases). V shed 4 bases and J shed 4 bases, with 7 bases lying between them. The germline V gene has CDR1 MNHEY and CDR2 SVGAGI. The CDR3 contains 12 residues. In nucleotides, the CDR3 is TGTGCCAGCAGTTGGGGCGCCACTGAAGCTTTCTTT. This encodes CASSWGATEAFF.

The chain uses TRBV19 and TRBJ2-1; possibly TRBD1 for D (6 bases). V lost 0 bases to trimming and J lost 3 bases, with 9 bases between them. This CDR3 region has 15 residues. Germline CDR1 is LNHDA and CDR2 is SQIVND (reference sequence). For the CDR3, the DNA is TGTGCCAGTAGTATAGAGCGACAGGACTACAATGAGCAGTTCTTC. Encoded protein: CASSIERQDYNEQFF.

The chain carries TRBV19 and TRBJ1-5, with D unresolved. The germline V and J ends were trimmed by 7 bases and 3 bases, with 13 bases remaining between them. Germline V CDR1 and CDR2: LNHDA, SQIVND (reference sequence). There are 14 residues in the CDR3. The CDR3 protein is CASIIREDNQPQHF. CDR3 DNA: TGTGCCAGTATTATCCGGGAGGACAATCAGCCCCAGCATTTT.

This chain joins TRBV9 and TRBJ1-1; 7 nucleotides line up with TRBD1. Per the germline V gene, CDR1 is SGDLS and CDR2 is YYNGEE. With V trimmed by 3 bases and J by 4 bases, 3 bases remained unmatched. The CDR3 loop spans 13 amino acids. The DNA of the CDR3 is TGTGCCAGCAGCGAAGCAGGGGGCACTGAAGCTTTCTTT. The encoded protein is CASSEAGGTEAFF.

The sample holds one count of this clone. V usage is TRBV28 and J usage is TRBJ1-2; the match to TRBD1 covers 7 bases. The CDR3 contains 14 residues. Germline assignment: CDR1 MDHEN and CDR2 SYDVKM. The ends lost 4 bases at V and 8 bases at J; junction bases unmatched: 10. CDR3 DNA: TGTGCCAGCAGTTCTTTCCGGACCAGGGGGGGCTACACCTTC. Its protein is CASSSFRTRGGYTF.

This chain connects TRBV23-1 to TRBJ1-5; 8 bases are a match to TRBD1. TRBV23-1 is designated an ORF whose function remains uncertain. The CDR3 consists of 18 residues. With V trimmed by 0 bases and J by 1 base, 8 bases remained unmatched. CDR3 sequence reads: CASSQSADRALSNQPQHF. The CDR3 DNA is TGCGCCAGCAGTCAATCGGCGGACAGGGCTTTAAGCAATCAGCCCCAGCATTTT.

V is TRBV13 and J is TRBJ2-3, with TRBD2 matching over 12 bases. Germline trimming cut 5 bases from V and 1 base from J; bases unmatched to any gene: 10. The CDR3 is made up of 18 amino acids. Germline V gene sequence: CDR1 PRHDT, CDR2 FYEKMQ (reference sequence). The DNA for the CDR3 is TGTGCCAGCAGCCCGACGACTAGCGGGAGATACCGCACAGATACGCAGTATTTT. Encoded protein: CASSPTTSGRYRTDTQYF.

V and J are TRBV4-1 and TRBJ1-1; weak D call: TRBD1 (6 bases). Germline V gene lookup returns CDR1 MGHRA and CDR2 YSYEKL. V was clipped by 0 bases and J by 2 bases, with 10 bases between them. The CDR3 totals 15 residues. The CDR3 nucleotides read TGCGCCAGCAGCCAAGATCAGGGGACCAACACTGAAGCTTTCTTT. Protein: CASSQDQGTNTEAFF.

DNA of the CDR3: TGTGCCAGCAGCCAAGGTCTAGTCTACGAGCAGTACTTC. Protein sequence: CASSQGLVYEQYF. This chain joins TRBV3-1 (or the pseudogene TRBV3-2) and TRBJ2-7; D remains ambiguous. V lost 1 base and J 3 bases, leaving 7 bases between the germline ends. The CDR3 has 13 residues. Germline V CDR1 and CDR2: LGHDT, YNNKEL (reference sequence).

The CDR3 loop is CASSASNGLRQNNEQFF. CDR3 in DNA: TGTGCCAGCAGCGCTAGTAATGGGCTACGACAGAACAATGAGCAGTTCTTC. The rearrangement uses TRBV9 and TRBJ2-1; D may be TRBD1 (5 bases). V lost 3 bases and J 5 bases, leaving 21 bases between the germline ends. Germline V CDR1 and CDR2: SGDLS, YYNGEE. This CDR3 contains 17 residues.

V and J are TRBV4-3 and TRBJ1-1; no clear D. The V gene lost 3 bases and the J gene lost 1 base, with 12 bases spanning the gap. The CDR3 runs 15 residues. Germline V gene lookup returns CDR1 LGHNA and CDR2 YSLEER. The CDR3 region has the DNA TGCGCCAGCAGCCAGGGGAGTGCGGGGAACACTGAAGCTTTCTTT. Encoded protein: CASSQGSAGNTEAFF.

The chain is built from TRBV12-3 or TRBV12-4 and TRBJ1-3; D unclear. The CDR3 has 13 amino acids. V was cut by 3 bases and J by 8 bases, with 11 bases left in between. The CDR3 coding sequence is TGTGCCAGCAGTTTTGTGGCGGGATACACCATATATTTT. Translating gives CASSFVAGYTIYF.

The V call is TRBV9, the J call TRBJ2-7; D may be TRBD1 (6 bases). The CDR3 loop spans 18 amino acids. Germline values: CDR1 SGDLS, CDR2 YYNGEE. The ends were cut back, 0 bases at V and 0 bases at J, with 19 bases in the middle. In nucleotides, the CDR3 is TGTGCCAGCAGCGTAGGAGGGGGTGGGGGACGGAGCTCCTACGAGCAGTACTTC. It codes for CASSVGGGGGRSSYEQYF.

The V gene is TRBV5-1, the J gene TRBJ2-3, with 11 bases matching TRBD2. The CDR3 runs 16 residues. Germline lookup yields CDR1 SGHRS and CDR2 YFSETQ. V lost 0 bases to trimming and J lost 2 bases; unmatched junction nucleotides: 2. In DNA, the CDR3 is TGCGCCAGCAGCTTGGAACTAGCGGGGGACACAGATACGCAGTATTTT. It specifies CASSLELAGDTDTQYF.

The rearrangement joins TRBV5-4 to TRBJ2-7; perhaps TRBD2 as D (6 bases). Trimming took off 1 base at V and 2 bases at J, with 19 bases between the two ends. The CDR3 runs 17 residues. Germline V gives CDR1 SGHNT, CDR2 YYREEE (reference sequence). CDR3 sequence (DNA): TGTGCCAGCAGCTTGTACGGGGGAAACTACGTTACCTACGAGCAGTACTTC. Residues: CASSLYGGNYVTYEQYF.

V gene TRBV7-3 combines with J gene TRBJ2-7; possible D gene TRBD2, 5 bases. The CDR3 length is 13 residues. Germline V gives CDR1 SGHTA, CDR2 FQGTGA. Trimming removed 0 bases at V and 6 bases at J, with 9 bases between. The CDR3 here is CASSLTPGSEQYF. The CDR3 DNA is TGTGCCAGCAGCTTAACTCCGGGGAGCGAGCAGTACTTC.

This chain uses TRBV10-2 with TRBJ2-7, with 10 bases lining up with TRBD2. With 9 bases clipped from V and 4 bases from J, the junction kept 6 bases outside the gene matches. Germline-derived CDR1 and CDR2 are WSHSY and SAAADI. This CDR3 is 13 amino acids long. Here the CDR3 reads CASVIAGGYEQYF. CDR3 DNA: TGCGCCAGTGTAATAGCGGGAGGTTACGAGCAGTACTTC.

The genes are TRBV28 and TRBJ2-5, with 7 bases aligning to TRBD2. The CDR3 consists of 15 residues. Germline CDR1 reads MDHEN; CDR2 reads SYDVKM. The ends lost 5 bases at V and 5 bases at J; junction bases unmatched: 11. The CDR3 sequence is CASSNWAGEEETQYF. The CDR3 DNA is TGTGCCAGCAGTAATTGGGCGGGGGAGGAGGAGACCCAGTACTTC.

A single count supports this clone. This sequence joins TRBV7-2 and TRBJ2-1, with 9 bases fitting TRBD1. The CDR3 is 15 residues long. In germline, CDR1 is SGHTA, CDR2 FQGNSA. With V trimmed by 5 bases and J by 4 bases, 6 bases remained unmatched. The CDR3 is CASSHVGTGYNEQFF. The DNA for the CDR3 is TGTGCCAGCAGCCACGTCGGGACAGGGTACAATGAGCAGTTCTTC. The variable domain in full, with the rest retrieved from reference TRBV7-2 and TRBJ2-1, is GAGVSQSPSNKVTEKGKDVELRCDPISGHTALYWYRQSLGQGLEFLIYFQGNSAPDKSGLPSDRFSAERTGGSVSTLTIQRTQQEDSAVYLCASSHVGTGYNEQFFGPGTRLTVL.

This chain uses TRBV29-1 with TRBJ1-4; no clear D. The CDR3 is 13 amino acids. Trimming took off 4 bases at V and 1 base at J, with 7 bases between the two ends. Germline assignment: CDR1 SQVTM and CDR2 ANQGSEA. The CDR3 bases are TGCAGCGTTGCAATTGTAACTAATGAAAAACTGTTTTTT. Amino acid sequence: CSVAIVTNEKLFF.

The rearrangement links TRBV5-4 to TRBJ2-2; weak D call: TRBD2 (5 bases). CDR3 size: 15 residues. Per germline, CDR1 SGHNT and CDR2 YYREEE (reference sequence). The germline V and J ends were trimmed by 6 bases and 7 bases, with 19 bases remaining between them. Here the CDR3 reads CASTPGRGFVGELFF. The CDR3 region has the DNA TGTGCCAGCACCCCTGGACGGGGATTCGTCGGGGAGCTGTTTTTT.

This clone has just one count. The CDR3 sequence is CASSFSRGTSGTPYEQYF. In DNA, the CDR3 is TGCGCCAGCAGCTTCTCGAGGGGGACTAGCGGGACCCCCTACGAGCAGTACTTC. The V call is TRBV5-1, the J call TRBJ2-7; 13 positions match TRBD2. Trimming at V came to 2 bases and at J to 2 bases, leaving 10 bases not matched to a gene. Germline assignment: CDR1 SGHRS and CDR2 YFSETQ. CDR3 length: 18 residues.

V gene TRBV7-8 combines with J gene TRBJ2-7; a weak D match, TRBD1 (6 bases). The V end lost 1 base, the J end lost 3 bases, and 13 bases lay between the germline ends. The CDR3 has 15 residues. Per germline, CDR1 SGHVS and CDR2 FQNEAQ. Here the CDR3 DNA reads TGTGCCAGCAGCTTAGAAGAGGTCAGGGGCTACGAGCAGTACTTC. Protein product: CASSLEEVRGYEQYF.

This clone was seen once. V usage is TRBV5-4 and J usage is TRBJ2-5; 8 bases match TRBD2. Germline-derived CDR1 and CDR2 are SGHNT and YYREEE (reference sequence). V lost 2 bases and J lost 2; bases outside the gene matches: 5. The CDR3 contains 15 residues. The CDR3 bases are TGTGCCAGCAGCTTTGGGTCGGGGGGGCAAGAGACCCAGTACTTC. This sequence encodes CASSFGSGGQETQYF.

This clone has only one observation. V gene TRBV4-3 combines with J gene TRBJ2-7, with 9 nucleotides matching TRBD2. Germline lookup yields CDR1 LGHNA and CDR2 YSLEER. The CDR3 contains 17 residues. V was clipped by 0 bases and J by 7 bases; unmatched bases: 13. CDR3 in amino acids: CASSQERYGAGGGEQYF. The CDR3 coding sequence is TGCGCCAGCAGCCAAGAAAGGTACGGCGCGGGAGGGGGGGAGCAGTACTTC.

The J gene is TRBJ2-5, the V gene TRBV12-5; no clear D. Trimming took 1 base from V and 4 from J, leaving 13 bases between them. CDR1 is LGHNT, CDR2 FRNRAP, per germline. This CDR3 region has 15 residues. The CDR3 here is CASGLGRAVSETQYF. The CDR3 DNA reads TGTGCTAGTGGTTTGGGCCGTGCGGTGTCAGAGACCCAGTACTTC.

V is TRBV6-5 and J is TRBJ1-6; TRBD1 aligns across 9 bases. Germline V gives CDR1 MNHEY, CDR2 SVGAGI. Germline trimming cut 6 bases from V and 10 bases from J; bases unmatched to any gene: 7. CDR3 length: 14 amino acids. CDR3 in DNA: TGTGCCAGCAGCACCGGGACAGGGACATCACCCCTCCACTTT. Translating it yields CASSTGTGTSPLHF.

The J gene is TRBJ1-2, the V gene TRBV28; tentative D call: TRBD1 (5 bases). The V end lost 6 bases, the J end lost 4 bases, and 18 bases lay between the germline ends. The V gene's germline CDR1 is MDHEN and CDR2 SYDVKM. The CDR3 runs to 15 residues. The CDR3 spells CASSPWGAEIYGYTF. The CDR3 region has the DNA TGTGCCAGCAGCCCATGGGGCGCCGAGATCTATGGCTACACCTTC.

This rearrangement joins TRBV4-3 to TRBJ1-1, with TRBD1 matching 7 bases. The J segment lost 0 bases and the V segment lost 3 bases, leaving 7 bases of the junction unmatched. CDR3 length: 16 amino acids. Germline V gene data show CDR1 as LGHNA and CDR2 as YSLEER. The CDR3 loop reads CASSQVGTVLNTEAFF. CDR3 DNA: TGCGCCAGCAGCCAGGTTGGGACAGTGTTGAACACTGAAGCTTTCTTT.

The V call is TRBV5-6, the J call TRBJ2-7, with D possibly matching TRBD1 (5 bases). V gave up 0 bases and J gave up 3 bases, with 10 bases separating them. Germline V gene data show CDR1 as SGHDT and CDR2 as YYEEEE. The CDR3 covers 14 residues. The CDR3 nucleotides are TGTGCCAGCAGCTTGGGGGGCTTTCTCTACGAGCAGTACTTC. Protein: CASSLGGFLYEQYF.

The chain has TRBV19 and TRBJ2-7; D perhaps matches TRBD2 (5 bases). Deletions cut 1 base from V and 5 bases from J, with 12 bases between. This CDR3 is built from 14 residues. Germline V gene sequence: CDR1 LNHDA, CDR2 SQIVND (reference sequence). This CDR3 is CASSIVPGIDEQYF. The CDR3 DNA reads TGTGCCAGTAGTATAGTTCCGGGGATCGACGAGCAGTACTTC.

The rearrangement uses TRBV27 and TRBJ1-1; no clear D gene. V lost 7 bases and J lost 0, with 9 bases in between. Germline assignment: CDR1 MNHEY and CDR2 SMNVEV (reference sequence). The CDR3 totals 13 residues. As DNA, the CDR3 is TGTGCCAGCACCCAGGCTATGAACACTGAAGCTTTCTTT. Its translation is CASTQAMNTEAFF.